The 18 T cell receptor beta chains given below trace back to one sample, sequenced in a study of cytomegalovirus exposure and HLA in healthy donors. Researchers ran the PCR with 60 Vbeta and 13 Jbeta primers. Profiling relied on immunoSEQ multiplex PCR, and the TCRdb table lists in-frame clones only, not all of them. Of some 130,000 clones detected, 74% appear once; the ten largest clones hold about 6%. The sample was PBMCs. These receptors all stem from a woman between 45 and 65 years old in good health and CMV-seropositive.

Here the CDR3 DNA reads TGCGCCAGCAGCTTGGACAGGGCGGTGGGCACCGGGGAGCTGTTTTTT. It is translated as CASSLDRAVGTGELFF. The rearrangement joins TRBV5-1 to TRBJ2-2; maybe TRBD1 (6 bases). The CDR3 has 16 residues. Germline-derived CDR1 and CDR2 are SGHRS and YFSETQ. Trimming removed 0 bases from V and 4 bases from J, with 13 bases in between.

Here the CDR3 DNA reads TGTGCCAGCAACACCCACAGGGACAGCTACGAGCAGTACTTC. Translated, it gives CASNTHRDSYEQYF. The gene calls are TRBV19 and TRBJ2-7, with 7 nucleotides matching TRBD1. With V trimmed by 9 bases and J by 3 bases, 11 bases remained unmatched. The V gene's germline CDR1 is LNHDA and CDR2 SQIVND (reference sequence). The CDR3 runs to 14 residues.

V and J are TRBV7-9 and TRBJ2-5; possibly TRBD1 for D (6 bases). The CDR3 is made up of 14 amino acids. Trimming removed 2 bases at V and 4 bases at J, with 11 bases between. Germline CDR1 reads SEHNR; CDR2 reads FQNEAQ (reference sequence). For the CDR3, the DNA is TGTGCCAGCAGCTTAACACAGGGAGTAGAGACCCAGTACTTC. Translated: CASSLTQGVETQYF.

The sample holds a few counts of this clone. The chain is built from TRBV29-1 and TRBJ1-4; 7 nucleotides agree with TRBD1. Germline V CDR1 and CDR2: SQVTM, ANQGSEA. This CDR3 is built from 13 residues. The ends lost 6 bases at V and 4 bases at J; junction bases unmatched: 5. The CDR3 sequence is CSVPGQSNEKLFF. The CDR3 nucleotides are TGCAGCGTGCCGGGACAGAGTAATGAAAAACTGTTTTTT.

This chain joins TRBV7-2 and TRBJ2-7; 8 nucleotides match TRBD1. From germline, CDR1 is SGHTA and CDR2 FQGNSA. The junction had 4 bases not matched to a gene; V was cut back by 1 base and J by 5 bases. The CDR3 sequence is 14 residues long. CDR3 DNA sequence: TGTGCCAGCAGCTTAGTGGACAGGGCGCACGAGCAGTACTTC. The encoded protein is CASSLVDRAHEQYF.

This chain uses TRBV5-4 with TRBJ2-3, with D tentatively TRBD2 (6 bases). V was shortened by 4 bases and J by 4 bases, with 16 bases between the two germline ends. Germline V CDR1 and CDR2: SGHNT, YYREEE (reference sequence). The CDR3 loop spans 15 amino acids. As DNA, the CDR3 is TGTGCCAGCAGCCCTCCCGGGACTGGCTCAGATACGCAGTATTTT. Translating it yields CASSPPGTGSDTQYF.

This rearrangement joins TRBV6-6 to TRBJ2-7; possibly TRBD1 for D (5 bases). CDR3 length: 12 residues. The germline V gene has CDR1 MNHNY and CDR2 SVGAGI (reference sequence). The ends were cut back, 5 bases at V and 6 bases at J, with 11 bases in the middle. CDR3 nucleotide sequence: TGTGCCAGCAGTAGATCAGGGTGCGAGCAGTACTTC. Amino acids: CASSRSGCEQYF.

This chain uses TRBV4-3 with TRBJ2-1, with TRBD2 matching over 8 bases. From germline, CDR1 is LGHNA and CDR2 YSLEER. Unmatched junction bases numbered 7, after V lost 0 bases and J lost 6 bases. The CDR3 sequence is 16 residues long. The CDR3 loop is CASSQESQRGINEQFF. CDR3 in DNA: TGCGCCAGCAGCCAAGAATCCCAGCGGGGGATCAATGAGCAGTTCTTC.

The V call is TRBV6-6, the J call TRBJ1-1, with TRBD1 matching 7 bases. The V and J ends lost 6 bases and 1 base, in that order; junction bases with no gene match: 5. CDR3 length: 14 amino acids. CDR1 and CDR2 (germline): MNHNY, SVGAGI (reference sequence). The CDR3 sequence: CASRTGQRNTEAFF. In DNA form, the CDR3 reads TGTGCCAGCAGGACAGGGCAGAGGAACACTGAAGCTTTCTTT.

The rearrangement links TRBV27 to TRBJ1-1; 7 bases align to TRBD1. Germline-derived CDR1 and CDR2 are MNHEY and SMNVEV (reference sequence). V dropped 7 bases and J dropped 0; count of bases not matched to a gene: 11. The CDR3 has 16 residues. The CDR3 region is CASKTEGGVMNTEAFF. CDR3 in DNA: TGTGCCAGCAAAACAGAAGGGGGCGTGATGAACACTGAAGCTTTCTTT.

Regarding this clone: One junction end does not reproduce the germline sequence, and a read error may be involved. The same CDR3 can be traced to other DNA sequences in this sample. The rearrangement joins TRBV5-8 to TRBJ2-5, with TRBD2 matching over 7 bases. There are 16 residues in the CDR3. Germline lookup yields CDR1 SGHTS and CDR2 YDEGEE. Here the CDR3 reads CASSKGGQGSGETQYF. CDR3 in DNA: TGTGCCAGCAGTAAGGGAGGGCAGGGAAGTGGTGAGACTCAGTACTTC.

The V and J genes are TRBV5-1 and TRBJ1-2; 8 positions agree with TRBD1. V lost 3 bases, J lost 6 bases, and 7 bases stayed unmatched. The V gene's germline CDR1 is SGHRS and CDR2 YFSETQ. The CDR3 covers 14 residues. The CDR3 nucleotides are TGCGCCAGCAGCTCAGCGACAGGGGCGGATGGCTACACCTTC. Protein product: CASSSATGADGYTF. The complete variable domain, with remaining parts taken from reference TRBV5-1 and TRBJ1-2, reads KAGVTQTPRYLIKTRGQQVTLSCSPISGHRSVSWYQQTPGQGLQFLFEYFSETQRNKGNFPGRFSGRQFSNSRSEMNVSTLELGDSALYLCASSSATGADGYTFGSGTRLTVV.

This chain uses TRBV9 with TRBJ2-3, with TRBD2 matching over 10 bases. CDR1 and CDR2 from the germline V gene are SGDLS and YYNGEE. CDR3 length equals 16 residues. The V gene end was trimmed by 1 base and the J gene end by 5 bases; junction bases not matched to a gene: 7. CDR3 amino acids: CASSVTIAGGGDTQYF. The CDR3 nucleotides read TGTGCCAGCAGCGTAACAATAGCGGGGGGAGGAGATACGCAGTATTTT. Full variable domain (missing parts from reference TRBV9 and TRBJ2-3): DSGVTQTPKHLITATGQRVTLRCSPRSGDLSVYWYQQSLDQGLQFLIQYYNGEERAKGNILERFSAQQFPDLHSELNLSSLELGDSALYFCASSVTIAGGGDTQYFGPGTRLTVL.

CDR3 in amino acids: CASRGGPNANTGELFF. Written as DNA, the CDR3 is TGCGCCAGCAGAGGGGGTCCGAACGCGAACACCGGGGAGCTGTTTTTT. The chain carries TRBV10-2 and TRBJ2-2; maybe TRBD1 (6 bases). Trimming shortened V by 6 bases and J by 0 bases, and 14 bases separated the two germline ends. The germline CDR1 and CDR2 sequences are WSHSY and SAAADI. The CDR3 totals 16 residues.

The chain has TRBV20-1 and TRBJ2-1; a weak D match, TRBD2 (5 bases). The CDR3 is made up of 11 amino acids. The germline CDR1 and CDR2 sequences are DFQATT and SNEGSKA (reference sequence). The CDR3 reads CSGVATDEQFF. As DNA, the CDR3 is TGCAGCGGGGTAGCTACCGATGAGCAGTTCTTC.

The CDR3 sequence is CASREQGLHTGELFF. The DNA of the CDR3 is TGTGCCAGCAGGGAACAGGGTCTTCACACCGGGGAGCTGTTTTTT. This chain joins TRBV6-5 and TRBJ2-2; possible D gene TRBD1, 6 bases. CDR3 length equals 15 residues. Between the trimmed V and J ends, which lost 6 bases and 3 bases, there was a span of 14 bases. CDR1 and CDR2 from the germline V gene are MNHEY and SVGAGI.

This chain links TRBV13 with TRBJ1-2; 11 bases map to TRBD1. Germline V gives CDR1 PRHDT, CDR2 FYEKMQ (reference sequence). This CDR3 has 16 amino acids. V lost 2 bases to trimming and J lost 1 base; unmatched junction nucleotides: 3. The CDR3 reads CASSLLGQGDNYGYTF. The CDR3 bases are TGTGCCAGCAGCTTACTGGGACAGGGGGATAACTATGGCTACACCTTC.

The chain recombines TRBV5-5 with TRBJ2-7; weak D call: TRBD2 (5 bases). The germline CDR1 and CDR2 sequences are SGHKS and YYEKEE (reference sequence). With 0 bases removed from V and 7 bases from J, the gap between germline ends came to 11 bases. There are 13 residues in the CDR3. In nucleotides, the CDR3 is TGTGCCAGCAGCTTGGAAGACCCGGGAGAGCAGTACTTC. It yields the protein CASSLEDPGEQYF.